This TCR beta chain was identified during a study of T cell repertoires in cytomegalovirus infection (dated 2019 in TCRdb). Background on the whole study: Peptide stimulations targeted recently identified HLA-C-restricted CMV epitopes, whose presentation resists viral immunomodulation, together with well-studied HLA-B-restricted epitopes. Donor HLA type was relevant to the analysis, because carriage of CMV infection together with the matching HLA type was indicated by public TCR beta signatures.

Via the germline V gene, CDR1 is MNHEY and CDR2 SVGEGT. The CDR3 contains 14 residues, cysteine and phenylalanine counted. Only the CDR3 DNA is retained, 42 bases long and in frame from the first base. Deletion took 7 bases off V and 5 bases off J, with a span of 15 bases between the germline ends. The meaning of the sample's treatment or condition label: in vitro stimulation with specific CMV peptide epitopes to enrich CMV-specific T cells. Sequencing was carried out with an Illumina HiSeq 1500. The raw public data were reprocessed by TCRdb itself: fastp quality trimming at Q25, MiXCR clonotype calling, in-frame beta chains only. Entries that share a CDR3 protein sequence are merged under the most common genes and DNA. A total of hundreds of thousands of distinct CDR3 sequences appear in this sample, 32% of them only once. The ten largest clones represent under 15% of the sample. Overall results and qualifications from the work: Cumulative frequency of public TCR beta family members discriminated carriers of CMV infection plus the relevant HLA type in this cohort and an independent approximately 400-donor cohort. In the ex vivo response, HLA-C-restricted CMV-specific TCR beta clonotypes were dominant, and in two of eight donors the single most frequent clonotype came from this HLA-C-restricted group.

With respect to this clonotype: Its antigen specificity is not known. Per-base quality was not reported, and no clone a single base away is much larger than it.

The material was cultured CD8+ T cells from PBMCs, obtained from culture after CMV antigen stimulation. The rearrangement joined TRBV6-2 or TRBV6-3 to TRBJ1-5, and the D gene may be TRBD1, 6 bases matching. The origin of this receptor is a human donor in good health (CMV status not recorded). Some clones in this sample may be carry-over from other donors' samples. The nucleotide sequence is TGTGCCAGCAACCCAGGGGTATCGTATCAGCCCCAGCATTTT. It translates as CASNPGVSYQPQHF.